This TCR beta chain was profiled in a study of blood T cell repertoires in COVID-19. Study-wide context: Acute-phase and convalescent COVID-19 samples originated in the United States, Italy and Spain. PBMCs, B-cell-depleted T cells, or T cells were the source of the cDNA or gDNA that made up the material.

Per the study methods: Reference gene primer amplification gave nucleated cell count estimates. Sequenced by immunoSEQ multiplex PCR; TCRdb stores in-frame clones only, minus some. For V, J and clone size, that table is used; D and trimming come from the DNA. Of approximately 240,000 clones listed, approximately 86% are singletons. This clonotype was obtained from an elderly woman with active or convalescent COVID-19. The sample taken for sequencing was peripheral blood.

CDR3 nucleotides: TGTGCCAGCAGCCCCACAACTAATTCACCCCTCCACTTT. Its protein is CASSPTTNSPLHF. The rearrangement links TRBV11-2 to TRBJ1-6; D ambiguous. CDR3 size: 13 residues. Looked up from germline, CDR1 is SGHAT and CDR2 is FQNNGV. V lost 5 bases to trimming and J lost 6 bases, with 8 bases between them. Based on the CDR3 plus reference TRBV11-2 and TRBJ1-6, the full variable domain is EAGVAQSPRYKIIEKRQSVAFWCNPISGHATLYWYQQILGQGPKLLIQFQNNGVVDDSQLPKDRFSAERLKGVDSTLKIQPAKLEDSAVYLCASSPTTNSPLHFGNGTRLTVT.